Sequencing of this T cell receptor (beta chain) was carried out in a study of blood T cell repertoires in COVID-19. Assay: immunoSEQ multiplex PCR; the TCRdb copy retains only in-frame clones and omits some. The sample lists 170,000 or so clones; 86% were seen once. The table lists this clone with a count of one. This CDR3 is 16 amino acids long. Trimming removed 4 bases from V and 0 bases from J, with 16 bases in between. Germline CDR1 is SGHKS and CDR2 is YYEKEE (reference sequence). The receptor's source is a man in his fifties or sixties with active or convalescent COVID-19. The sequenced sample was peripheral blood. The genes are TRBV5-5 and TRBJ2-5; D might be TRBD2 (6 bases). The CDR3 spells CASSHVWGTYQETQYF. The CDR3 DNA reads TGTGCCAGCAGCCACGTATGGGGGACTTACCAAGAGACCCAGTACTTC.